This record covers a single TCR beta chain. The data originate from a study of cytomegalovirus exposure and HLA in healthy donors. Losses at the gene ends were 4 bases for V and 7 bases for J; bases not matched to a gene: 15. CDR1 and CDR2 (germline): SGHNT, YYREEE (reference sequence). The CDR3 contains 16 residues. Using immunoSEQ multiplex PCR, the repertoire was profiled, and TCRdb retains in-frame clones only, with some absent. The sample lists 150,000 to 200,000 clones, around 80% occurring once. This receptor was taken from a woman aged 25 to 39 in good health and CMV-seronegative. The sequenced sample consisted of PBMCs. The V and J genes are TRBV5-4 and TRBJ1-2; 8 bases line up with TRBD1. The DNA for the CDR3 is TGTGCCAGCAGCGGGTTAACAGGGGGTCTTCAAGGTGGCTACACCTTC. Translated: CASSGLTGGLQGGYTF.